This TCR beta chain was profiled in a study of beta chain features in type 1 diabetes. Investigators reverse transcribed all isolated RNA, so they sequenced expressed TCRB transcripts. TCRdb's copy holds only in-frame clones and misses some; the assay was immunoSEQ multiplex PCR. The table records 200,000 to 300,000 clones, roughly 30% of them present only once. The CDR3 has 14 residues. Germline CDR1 and CDR2: SGDLS and YYNGEE. J lost 9 bases, V lost 6 bases, and 10 bases had no gene match. Sequenced: central memory CD4+ T cells from blood. The chain combines TRBV9 with TRBJ2-3; 10 bases map to TRBD2. The origin of this receptor is a man aged 25 to 45 in good health. The CDR3, as DNA: TGTGCCAGCAAGAGCGGGAGGGGCGTTGGGACGCAGTATTTT. As protein: CASKSGRGVGTQYF. Looking up the rest from reference TRBV9 and TRBJ2-3 gives the full variable domain: DSGVTQTPKHLITATGQRVTLRCSPRSGDLSVYWYQQSLDQGLQFLIQYYNGEERAKGNILERFSAQQFPDLHSELNLSSLELGDSALYFCASKSGRGVGTQYFGPGTRLTVL.